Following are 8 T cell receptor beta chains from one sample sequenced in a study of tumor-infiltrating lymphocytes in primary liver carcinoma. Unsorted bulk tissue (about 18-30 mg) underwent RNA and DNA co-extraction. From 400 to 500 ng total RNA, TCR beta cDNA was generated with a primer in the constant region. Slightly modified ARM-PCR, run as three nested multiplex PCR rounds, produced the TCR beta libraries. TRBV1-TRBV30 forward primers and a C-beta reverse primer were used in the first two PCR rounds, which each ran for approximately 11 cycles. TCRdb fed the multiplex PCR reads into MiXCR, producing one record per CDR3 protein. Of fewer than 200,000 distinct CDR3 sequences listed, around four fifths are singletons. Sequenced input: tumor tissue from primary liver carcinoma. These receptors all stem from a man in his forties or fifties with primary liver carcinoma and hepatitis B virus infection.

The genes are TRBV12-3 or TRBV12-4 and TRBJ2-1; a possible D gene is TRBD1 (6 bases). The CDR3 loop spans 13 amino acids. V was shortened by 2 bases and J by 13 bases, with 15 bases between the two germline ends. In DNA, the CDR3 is TGTGCCAGCAGTTTATCCGTCAGGGGAGATCAGTTCTTC. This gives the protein CASSLSVRGDQFF.

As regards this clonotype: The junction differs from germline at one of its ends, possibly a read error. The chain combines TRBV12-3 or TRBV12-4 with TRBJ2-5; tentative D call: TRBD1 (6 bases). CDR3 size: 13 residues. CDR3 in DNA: TGTGCCTGCAGTTTAATTGAGGGGGAGACCCAGTGGTTC. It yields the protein CACSLIEGETQWF.

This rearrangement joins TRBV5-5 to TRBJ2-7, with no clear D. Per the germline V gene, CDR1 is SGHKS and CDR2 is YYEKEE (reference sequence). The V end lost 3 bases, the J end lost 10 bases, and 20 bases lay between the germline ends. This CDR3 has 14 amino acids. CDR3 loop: CASSSDHLLYDQYF. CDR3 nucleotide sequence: TGTGCCAGCAGCTCGGATCACCTTCTCTATGATCAGTACTTC.

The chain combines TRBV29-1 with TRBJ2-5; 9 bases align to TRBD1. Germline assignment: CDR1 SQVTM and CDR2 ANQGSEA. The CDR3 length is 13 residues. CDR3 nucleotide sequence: TGCTGCGAACAGGGGGCGAAAGTAAAGACCCAGTACTTC. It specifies CCEQGAKVKTQYF.

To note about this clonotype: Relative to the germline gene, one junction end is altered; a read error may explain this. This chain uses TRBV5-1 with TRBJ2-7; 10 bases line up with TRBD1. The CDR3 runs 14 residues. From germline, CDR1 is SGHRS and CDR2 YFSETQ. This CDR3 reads CGSSQGQGHDDQYF. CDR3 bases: TGCGGCAGCAGCCAGGGACAGGGGCATGACGATCAGTACTTC.

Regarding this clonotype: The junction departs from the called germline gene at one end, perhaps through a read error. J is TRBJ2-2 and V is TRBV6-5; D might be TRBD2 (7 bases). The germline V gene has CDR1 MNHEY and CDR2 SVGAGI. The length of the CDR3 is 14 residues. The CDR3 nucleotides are TGTGACAGCAGTTACATGGCGGACAGCGGGGAGGTGTTTTTT. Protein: CDSSYMADSGEVFF.

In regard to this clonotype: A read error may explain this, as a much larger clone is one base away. The CDR3 sequence: CTSSLEWAAEVSGANVLTF. The CDR3 DNA follows: TGTACCAGCAGCTTGGAGTGGGCAGCCGAGGTCTCTGGGGCCAACGTCCTGACTTTC. The chain employs TRBV5-4 and TRBJ2-6; D gene uncertain. CDR3 length: 19 amino acids. Germline CDR1 SGHNT, CDR2 YYREEE (reference sequence).

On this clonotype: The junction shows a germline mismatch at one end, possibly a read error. DNA for the CDR3: TGTGCCAGCACCCCTTATCTTATCGGAGGCCACAACGAGCAGTTCTTC. Amino acids: CASTPYLIGGHNEQFF. The chain has TRBV6-1 and TRBJ2-1; a possible D gene is TRBD2 (5 bases). CDR3 size: 16 residues. Looked up from germline, CDR1 is MNHNS and CDR2 is SASEGT.